This T cell receptor beta chain stems from a study of blood T cell repertoires in COVID-19. Turning to the study itself: The origin of the acute and convalescent COVID-19 samples was the United States, Italy and Spain. The analysed material was cDNA or gDNA that came from T cells, B-cell-depleted T cells, or PBMCs.

This CDR3 region has 13 residues. CDR1 is SNHLY and CDR2 is FYNNEI in the germline V gene. V gave up 5 bases and J gave up 7 bases, with 12 bases separating them. As originally analysed: Estimation of nucleated cell counts was performed using reference gene primer amplification. Assay: immunoSEQ multiplex PCR; the TCRdb copy retains only in-frame clones and omits some. The V and J calls and clone size come from that table; D and trimming were worked out from the DNA. The sample lists about 180,000 clones, 70% to 90% occurring once. The TCR originated in a man aged 60 to 75 with acute or convalescent COVID-19. V usage is TRBV2 and J usage is TRBJ1-5; a possible D gene is TRBD1 (6 bases). What was sequenced was peripheral blood. In DNA form, the CDR3 reads TGTGCCAGCAGTCAGGGGATGCGGCAGCCCCAGCATTTT. This sequence encodes CASSQGMRQPQHF.